Listed here is a single TCR beta chain. The data stem from a study of blood T cell repertoires in COVID-19. Method: immunoSEQ multiplex PCR; TCRdb's copy keeps in-frame clones and lacks some. The data hold about 160,000 clones, with 85% observed a single time. Trimming removed 3 bases from V and 1 base from J; junction bases left unmatched: 15. Germline V CDR1 and CDR2: DFQATT, SNEGSKA (reference sequence). The CDR3 runs to 20 residues. The V and J genes are TRBV20-1 and TRBJ2-5, with TRBD2 matching over 15 bases. What was sequenced was peripheral blood. This receptor was obtained from a human donor with acute or convalescent COVID-19. The donor label of this sample is uncertain. DNA of the CDR3: TGCAGTGCTAGTCCAACGGTACCGGGACTAGCGGGGGGTCTCCAAGAGACCCAGTACTTC. As protein: CSASPTVPGLAGGLQETQYF.